This T cell receptor (beta chain) was retrieved from a study of blood T cell repertoires in COVID-19. As for the study in general: The study drew acute and convalescent COVID-19 samples from the United States, Italy and Spain. In each case, the material was cDNA or gDNA derived from T cells, B-cell-depleted T cells, or PBMCs.

CDR1 and CDR2 from the germline V gene are LGHNT and FRNRAP. Trimming removed 5 bases from V and 4 bases from J, with 12 bases in between. The CDR3 runs 15 residues. This clone was recorded only once. In the original workflow: Amplifying reference gene primers gave estimates of nucleated cell counts. Produced via immunoSEQ multiplex PCR; TCRdb's table is partial and in-frame only. V and J calls plus clone size are reproduced from that table; the DNA served to infer D and trimming. The table lists 110,000 or so clones, more than 80% of them singletons. What was sequenced was peripheral blood. V usage is TRBV12-5 and J usage is TRBJ2-6, with D perhaps matching TRBD1 (6 bases). This clonotype was sampled from a woman aged 40 to 55 with acute or convalescent COVID-19. The DNA for the CDR3 is TGTGCTAGTGGTCTCGGAACAGGGGGGGCCAACGTCCTGACTTTC. It encodes CASGLGTGGANVLTF.